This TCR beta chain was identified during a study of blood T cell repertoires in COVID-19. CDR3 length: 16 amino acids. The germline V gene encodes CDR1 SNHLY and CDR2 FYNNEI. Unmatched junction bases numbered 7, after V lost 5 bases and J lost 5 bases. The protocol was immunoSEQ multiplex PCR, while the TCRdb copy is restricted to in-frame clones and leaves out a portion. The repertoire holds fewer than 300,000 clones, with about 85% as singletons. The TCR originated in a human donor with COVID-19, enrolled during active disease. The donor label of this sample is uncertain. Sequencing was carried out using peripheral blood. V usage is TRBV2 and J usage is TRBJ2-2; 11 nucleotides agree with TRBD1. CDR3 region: CASSYGTGGWTGELFF. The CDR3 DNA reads TGTGCCAGCAGTTACGGGACAGGGGGTTGGACCGGGGAGCTGTTTTTT.